The 10 T cell receptor beta chains in this list originate from one sample, sequenced in a study of blood T cell repertoires in COVID-19. The table came from immunoSEQ multiplex PCR; TCRdb's copy has only in-frame clones and leaves some out. There are roughly 230,000 clones in the sample; approximately 83% occur only once, and less than 7.5% lies in the top ten. The sample consisted of peripheral blood. These TCRs come from a woman aged 45-65 years with acute or convalescent COVID-19.

The rearrangement links TRBV28 to TRBJ2-7; 7 nucleotides agree with TRBD2. Per germline, CDR1 MDHEN and CDR2 SYDVKM. With 5 bases clipped from V and 1 base from J, the junction kept 8 bases outside the gene matches. The CDR3 covers 15 residues. As DNA, the CDR3 is TGTGCCAGCAGTCTCCCGGGACTAAGATCCTACGAGCAGTACTTC. This codes for CASSLPGLRSYEQYF.

This sequence joins TRBV23-1 and TRBJ1-5; a possible D gene is TRBD1 (6 bases). TRBV23-1 is designated an ORF whose function remains uncertain. CDR3 size: 19 residues. V was pared by 4 bases and J by 7 bases, with 29 bases between. CDR3 sequence reads: CASSPQRELGAGLRQPQHF. The CDR3 nucleotides read TGCGCCAGCAGTCCCCAGCGGGAATTGGGGGCAGGGCTGAGGCAGCCCCAGCATTTT.

The chain links TRBV7-2 to TRBJ1-1, with TRBD1 identical over 7 bases. The V and J ends lost 5 bases and 1 base, in that order; junction bases with no gene match: 4. The CDR3 loop spans 14 amino acids. Germline V gene data show CDR1 as SGHTA and CDR2 as FQGNSA. This CDR3 is CASSRDRQNTEAFF. In DNA, the CDR3 is TGTGCCAGCAGCCGGGACAGACAGAACACTGAAGCTTTCTTT.

The chain combines TRBV5-1 with TRBJ1-6; D perhaps matches TRBD1 (6 bases). This CDR3 region has 17 residues. Germline assignment: CDR1 SGHRS and CDR2 YFSETQ. The V and J ends lost 4 bases and 7 bases respectively, with 21 bases between them. This CDR3 reads CASSRIGGAGVNSPLHF. The CDR3 nucleotides read TGCGCCAGCAGCCGGATTGGGGGGGCAGGTGTAAATTCACCCCTCCACTTT.

The chain combines TRBV2 with TRBJ2-7; weak D call: TRBD1 (5 bases). The CDR3 is made up of 14 amino acids. V was clipped by 3 bases and J by 5 bases, with 14 bases between them. From germline, CDR1 is SNHLY and CDR2 FYNNEI. The CDR3 DNA reads TGTGCCAGCAGTGACTTAAGGGGCAGCAACGAGCAGTACTTC. Amino acid sequence: CASSDLRGSNEQYF. The full variable domain, with the rest looked up from reference TRBV2 and TRBJ2-7, is EPEVTQTPSHQVTQMGQEVILRCVPISNHLYFYWYRQILGQKVEFLVSFYNNEISEKSEIFDDQFSVERPDGSNFTLKIRSTKLEDSAMYFCASSDLRGSNEQYFGPGTRLTVT.

The chain is built from TRBV2 and TRBJ1-5, with 10 bases that match TRBD1. The V segment lost 8 bases and the J segment 6 bases; nucleotides outside the gene matches: 10. Germline CDR1 and CDR2: SNHLY and FYNNEI. The CDR3 loop spans 15 amino acids. CDR3: CASHRDRGLGQPQHF. In DNA, the CDR3 is TGTGCCAGCCATAGGGACAGGGGCTTAGGTCAGCCCCAGCATTTT.

V gene TRBV30 combines with J gene TRBJ2-5, with 7 bases matching TRBD2. V lost 0 bases and J lost 4; bases outside the gene matches: 5. Germline V CDR1 and CDR2: GTSNPN, SVGIG (reference sequence). CDR3 size: 14 residues. The CDR3 sequence is CAWSVLGGGETQYF. The CDR3 DNA follows: TGTGCCTGGAGTGTACTTGGGGGGGGAGAGACCCAGTACTTC. Supplemented by reference TRBV30 and TRBJ2-5, the full variable domain reads SQTIHQWPATLVQPVGSPLSLECTVEGTSNPNLYWYRQAAGRGLQLLFYSVGIGQISSEVPQNLSASRPQDRQFILSSKKLLLSDSGFYLCAWSVLGGGETQYFGPGTRLLVL.

This clone was found a few times. The V call is TRBV9, the J call TRBJ2-1; 9 nucleotides agree with TRBD2. V shed 0 bases, J shed 4 bases, and the junction held 2 bases outside the gene matches. CDR3 length: 15 amino acids. CDR1 is SGDLS, CDR2 YYNGEE, per germline. The CDR3 sequence is CASSVGTSEYNEQFF. In DNA form, the CDR3 reads TGTGCCAGCAGCGTAGGGACTAGCGAGTACAATGAGCAGTTCTTC.

The sample holds a few counts of this clone. The chain recombines TRBV6-2 or TRBV6-3 with TRBJ2-7; TRBD1 might be the D (5 bases). Germline CDR1 and CDR2: MNHEY and SVGEGT. There are 13 residues in the CDR3. Trimming took 5 bases from V and 1 from J, leaving 9 bases between them. CDR3 coding DNA: TGTGCCAGCAGTCATACAGGATCCTACGAGCAGTACTTC. It encodes CASSHTGSYEQYF.

This clone was seen a handful of times. The V and J genes are TRBV11-2 and TRBJ2-3; no firm D call. The V end was cut by 2 bases, the J end by 3 bases, with 12 bases between. The CDR3 runs to 15 residues. Looked up from germline, CDR1 is SGHAT and CDR2 is FQNNGV. CDR3 residues: CASSLRRRGTDTQYF. The DNA of the CDR3 is TGTGCCAGCAGCTTAAGAAGGCGAGGTACAGATACGCAGTATTTT.